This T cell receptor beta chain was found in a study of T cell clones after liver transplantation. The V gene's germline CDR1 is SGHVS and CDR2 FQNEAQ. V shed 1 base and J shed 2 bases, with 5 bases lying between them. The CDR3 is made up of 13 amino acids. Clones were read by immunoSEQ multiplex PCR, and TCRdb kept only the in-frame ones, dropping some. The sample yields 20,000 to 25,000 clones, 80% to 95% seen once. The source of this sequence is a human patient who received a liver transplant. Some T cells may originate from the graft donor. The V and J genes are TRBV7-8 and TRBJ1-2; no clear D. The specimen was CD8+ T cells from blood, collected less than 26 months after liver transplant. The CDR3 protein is CASSLVQNYGYTF. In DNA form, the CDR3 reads TGTGCCAGCAGCTTAGTACAGAACTATGGCTACACCTTC.